The 7 T cell receptor beta chains presented below share a single source sample, sequenced in a study of blood T cell repertoires in COVID-19. Assay used: immunoSEQ multiplex PCR; TCRdb lists only in-frame clones, some missing. The sample records about 110,000 clones, roughly four fifths being singletons. What was sequenced was peripheral blood. These receptor sequences come from a woman in her seventies with acute or convalescent COVID-19.

V gene TRBV27 combines with J gene TRBJ2-2; the match to TRBD2 covers 10 bases. V shed 2 bases, J shed 6 bases, and the junction held 6 bases outside the gene matches. CDR1 is MNHEY, CDR2 SMNVEV, per germline (reference sequence). The CDR3 has 16 residues. The CDR3 protein is CASSLITSGASGELFF. CDR3 DNA sequence: TGTGCCAGCAGTTTAATAACTAGCGGGGCCTCCGGGGAGCTGTTTTTT.

This clone is a singleton in its sample. The chain combines TRBV3-1 (or the pseudogene TRBV3-2) with TRBJ1-3; TRBD1 is a possible D gene (6 bases). V gave up 4 bases and J gave up 4 bases, with 20 bases separating them. The CDR3 sequence is 17 residues long. Germline V gene sequence: CDR1 LGHDT, CDR2 YNNKEL (reference sequence). The CDR3 coding sequence is TGTGCCAGCAGCCCTACTAGACGGGGGGCTCACGGAAACACCATATATTTT. Translation gives CASSPTRRGAHGNTIYF.

The CDR3 here is CASSQSLAGLLNEQFF. CDR3 DNA: TGTGCCAGCAGCCAGTCACTAGCGGGGCTTCTCAATGAGCAGTTCTTC. The chain employs TRBV7-9 and TRBJ2-1; 10 nucleotides align to TRBD2. The CDR3 totals 16 residues. The trim removed 5 bases at V and 6 bases at J, leaving 10 bases unmatched. The germline V gene has CDR1 SEHNR and CDR2 FQNEAQ (reference sequence).

A word on this clone: Other DNA sequences in this specimen translate into the identical CDR3. The J gene is TRBJ2-1, the V gene TRBV27, with D hard to call. The germline V gene has CDR1 MNHEY and CDR2 SMNVEV (reference sequence). Trimming stripped 4 bases from V and 0 bases from J, with 10 bases between. The CDR3 runs to 15 residues. The CDR3 sequence is CASSSRVSSYNEQFF. CDR3 DNA: TGTGCCAGCAGTTCCCGGGTGAGCTCCTACAATGAGCAGTTCTTC.

This clone appeared a few times. This chain uses TRBV28 with TRBJ1-5, with D perhaps TRBD1 (6 bases). The CDR3 extends over 14 amino acids. CDR1 is MDHEN, CDR2 SYDVKM, per germline. The V end lost 5 bases, the J end lost 5 bases, and 13 bases lay between the germline ends. CDR3 bases: TGTGCCAGCAGTCACAGGGTGATCGATCAGCCCCAGCATTTT. Its translation: CASSHRVIDQPQHF.

This clone came up a few times. Written as DNA, the CDR3 is TGTGCCAGCAGCCCTTATCAGGGGGGACTGTTTTTT. Its translation: CASSPYQGGLFF. The rearrangement uses TRBV28 and TRBJ1-4; the match to TRBD1 covers 7 bases. J lost 13 bases, V lost 6 bases, and 8 bases had no gene match. The germline V gene encodes CDR1 MDHEN and CDR2 SYDVKM. This CDR3 is 12 amino acids long.

V gene TRBV15 combines with J gene TRBJ1-2; D remains unclear. CDR1 is LNHNV, CDR2 YYDKDF, per germline (reference sequence). This CDR3 has 14 amino acids. V lost 3 bases and J lost 4, with 12 bases in between. CDR3 in DNA: TGTGCCACCAGCAGCAAACAGAATTTCTATGGCTACACCTTC. It codes for CATSSKQNFYGYTF.